This entry is about one T cell receptor (beta chain). The data were produced by immunoSEQ multiplex PCR, yet TCRdb's version contains in-frame clones alone and is incomplete. The sample consists of 140,000 or so clones, around 91% of them appearing once. Per germline, CDR1 LNHNV and CDR2 YYDKDF (reference sequence). This CDR3 is built from 16 residues. J gave up 5 bases and V 0 bases, and 9 bases lay outside the gene matches. This sample was taken from a study of T cell responses to AZD1222 COVID-19 vaccine. Source: peripheral blood, taken on day 0 of AZD1222 vaccination. This TCR came from an adult in good health. The chain recombines TRBV15 with TRBJ2-7, with 8 bases that match TRBD1. Written as DNA, the CDR3 is TGTGCCACCAGCAGAGATAGGTATTACAGGGGGAACGAGCAGTACTTC. Translation: CATSRDRYYRGNEQYF.